This TCR beta chain was sequenced for a study of blood T cell repertoires in COVID-19. Per the original data handling: The authors estimated nucleated cell counts from reference gene primer amplification. Profiling relied on immunoSEQ multiplex PCR, and the TCRdb table lists in-frame clones only, not all of them. V and J calls and clone size are copied from that table; D and trimming were computed from the DNA. The sample includes about 110,000 clones, more than 70% seen only once; the top ten take about 3.5%. CDR1 and CDR2 (germline): PRHDT, FYEKMQ (reference sequence). The CDR3 is made up of 18 amino acids. V gave up 2 bases and J gave up 1 base; unmatched junction bases: 11.

The sequencing input was peripheral blood. The chain carries TRBV13 and TRBJ2-1; 7 bases line up with TRBD2. This clonotype originated in a woman between 45 and 60 years old with acute or convalescent COVID-19. The CDR3 DNA follows: TGTGCCAGCAGCTTACGGACCCTACTAGCGCTTTCCTACAATGAGCAGTTCTTC. Translating gives CASSLRTLLALSYNEQFF.